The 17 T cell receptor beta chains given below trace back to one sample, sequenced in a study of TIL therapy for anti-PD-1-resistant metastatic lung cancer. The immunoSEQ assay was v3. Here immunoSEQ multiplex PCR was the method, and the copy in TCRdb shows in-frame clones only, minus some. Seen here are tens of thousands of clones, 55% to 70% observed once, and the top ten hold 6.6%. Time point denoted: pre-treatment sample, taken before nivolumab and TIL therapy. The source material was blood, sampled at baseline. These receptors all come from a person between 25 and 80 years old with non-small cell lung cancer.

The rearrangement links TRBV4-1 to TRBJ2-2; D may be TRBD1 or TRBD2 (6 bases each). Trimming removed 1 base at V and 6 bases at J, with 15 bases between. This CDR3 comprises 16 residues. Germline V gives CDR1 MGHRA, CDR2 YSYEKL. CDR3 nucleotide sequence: TGCGCCAGCAGCCAAGGGATAACAGGGAGGTCCGGGGAGCTGTTTTTT. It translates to CASSQGITGRSGELFF.

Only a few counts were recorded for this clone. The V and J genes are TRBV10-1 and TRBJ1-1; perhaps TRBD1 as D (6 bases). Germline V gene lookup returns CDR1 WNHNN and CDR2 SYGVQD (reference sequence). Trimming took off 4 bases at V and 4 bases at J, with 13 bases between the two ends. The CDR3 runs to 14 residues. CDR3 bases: TGCGCCAGCAGTGGAGGGGGGGAGAGCACTGAAGCTTTCTTT. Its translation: CASSGGGESTEAFF.

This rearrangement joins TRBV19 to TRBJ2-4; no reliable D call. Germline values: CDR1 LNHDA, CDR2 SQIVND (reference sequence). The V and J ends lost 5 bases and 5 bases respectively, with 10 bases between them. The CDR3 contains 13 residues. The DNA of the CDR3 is TGTGCCAGTAGTCCCACGACCCAAAACATTCAGTACTTC. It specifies CASSPTTQNIQYF.

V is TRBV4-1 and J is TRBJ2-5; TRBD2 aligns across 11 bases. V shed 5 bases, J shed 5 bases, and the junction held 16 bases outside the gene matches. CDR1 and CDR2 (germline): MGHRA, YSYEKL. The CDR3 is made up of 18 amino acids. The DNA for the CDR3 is TGCGCCAGCAGCATCCGCCCGGGGACTAGCGGTTCGGAGGAGACCCAGTACTTC. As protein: CASSIRPGTSGSEETQYF.

CDR3 in DNA: TGTGCCAGCAGACCTAGCGGAAGCTCCTACGAGCAGTACTTC. Its translation is CASRPSGSSYEQYF. V gene TRBV25-1 combines with J gene TRBJ2-7; 7 bases match TRBD2. The CDR3 is made up of 14 amino acids. V was clipped by 6 bases and J by 0 bases; unmatched bases: 5. CDR1 and CDR2 (germline): MGHDK, SYGVNS.

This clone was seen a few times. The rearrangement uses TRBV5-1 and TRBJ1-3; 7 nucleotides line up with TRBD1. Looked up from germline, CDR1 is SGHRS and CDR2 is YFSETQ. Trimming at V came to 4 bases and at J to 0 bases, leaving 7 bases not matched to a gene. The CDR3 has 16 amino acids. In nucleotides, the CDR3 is TGCGCCAGCAGCCCAACAGGGGTGAGCTCTGGAAACACCATATATTTT. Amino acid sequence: CASSPTGVSSGNTIYF.

For the CDR3, the DNA is TGTGCCAGCAGCTTACAGGGCCCTTGGACCGGAAACACCATATATTTT. Its protein product is CASSLQGPWTGNTIYF. This rearrangement joins TRBV7-3 to TRBJ1-3; a weak D match, TRBD1 (5 bases). The CDR3 is 16 residues long. Germline V gene sequence: CDR1 SGHTA, CDR2 FQGTGA. V shed 2 bases and J shed 4 bases, with 15 bases lying between them. Full variable domain (rest looked up from reference TRBV7-3 and TRBJ1-3): GAGVSQTPSNKVTEKGKYVELRCDPISGHTALYWYRQSLGQGPEFLIYFQGTGAADDSGLPNDRFFAVRPEGSVSTLKIQRTERGDSAVYLCASSLQGPWTGNTIYFGEGSWLTVV.

Here the CDR3 DNA reads TGTGCCAGCAGTGAATGGGGGACAGATAGCAATCAGCCCCAGCATTTT. It codes for CASSEWGTDSNQPQHF. This rearrangement joins TRBV6-1 to TRBJ1-5; TRBD1 matches 7 bases. The germline V gene has CDR1 MNHNS and CDR2 SASEGT. V was clipped by 2 bases and J by 0 bases; unmatched bases: 4. The CDR3 loop spans 16 amino acids.

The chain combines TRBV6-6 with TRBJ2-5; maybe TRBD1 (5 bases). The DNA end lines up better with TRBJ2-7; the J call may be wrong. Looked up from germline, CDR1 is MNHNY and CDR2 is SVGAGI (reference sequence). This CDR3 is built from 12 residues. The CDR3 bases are TGTGCCAGCAGCTCGACAGCTTACGAGCAGTACTTC. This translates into CASSSTAYEQYF.

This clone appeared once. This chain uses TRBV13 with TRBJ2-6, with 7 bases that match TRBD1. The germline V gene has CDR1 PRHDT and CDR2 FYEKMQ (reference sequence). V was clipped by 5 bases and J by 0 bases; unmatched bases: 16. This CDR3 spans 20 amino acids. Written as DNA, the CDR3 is TGTGCCAGCAGCCCTGCCCCATGGGGACAGAAGATCTCTGGGGCCAACGTCCTGACTTTC. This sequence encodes CASSPAPWGQKISGANVLTF.

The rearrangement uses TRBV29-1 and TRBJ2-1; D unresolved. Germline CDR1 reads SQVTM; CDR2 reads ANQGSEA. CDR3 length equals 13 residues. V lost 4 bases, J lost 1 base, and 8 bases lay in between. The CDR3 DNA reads TGCAGCGTTGCTGGGCTATCCTACAATGAGCAGTTCTTC. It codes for CSVAGLSYNEQFF.

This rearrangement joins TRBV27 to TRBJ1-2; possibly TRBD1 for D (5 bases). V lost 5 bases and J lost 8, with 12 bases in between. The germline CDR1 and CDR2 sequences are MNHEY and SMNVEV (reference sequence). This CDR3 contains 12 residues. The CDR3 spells CASSPGGGGYTF. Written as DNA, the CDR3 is TGTGCCAGCAGTCCCGGGGGAGGCGGCTACACCTTC.

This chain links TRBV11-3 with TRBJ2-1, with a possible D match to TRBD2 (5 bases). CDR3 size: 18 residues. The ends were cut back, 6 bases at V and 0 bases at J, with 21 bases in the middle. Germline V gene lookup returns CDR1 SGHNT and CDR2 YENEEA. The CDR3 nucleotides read TGTGCCAGCAGTCCGAGAGGGAGTGTGGGTAGCTCCTACAATGAGCAGTTCTTC. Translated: CASSPRGSVGSSYNEQFF.

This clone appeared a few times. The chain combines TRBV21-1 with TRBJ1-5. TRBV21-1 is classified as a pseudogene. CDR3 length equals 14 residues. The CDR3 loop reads CASSKLGEDQPQHF. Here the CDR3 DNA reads TGTGCCAGCAGCAAATTGGGGGAGGACCAGCCCCAGCATTTT.

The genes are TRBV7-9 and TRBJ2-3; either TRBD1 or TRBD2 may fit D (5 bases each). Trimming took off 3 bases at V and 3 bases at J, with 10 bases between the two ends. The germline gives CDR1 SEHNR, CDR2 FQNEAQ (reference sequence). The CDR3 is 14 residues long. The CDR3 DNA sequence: TGTGCCAGCAGCTTGGGGGACCCTACAGATACGCAGTATTTT. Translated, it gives CASSLGDPTDTQYF. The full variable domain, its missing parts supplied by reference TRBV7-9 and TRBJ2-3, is DTGVSQNPRHKITKRGQNVTFRCDPISEHNRLYWYRQTLGQGPEFLTYFQNEAQLEKSRLLSDRFSAERPKGSFSTLEIQRTEQGDSAMYLCASSLGDPTDTQYFGPGTRLTVL.

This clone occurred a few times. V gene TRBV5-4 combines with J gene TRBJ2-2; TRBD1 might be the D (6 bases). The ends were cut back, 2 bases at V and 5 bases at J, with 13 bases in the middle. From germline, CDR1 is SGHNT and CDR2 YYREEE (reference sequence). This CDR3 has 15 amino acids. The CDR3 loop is CASSLGQSSTGELFF. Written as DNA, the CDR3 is TGTGCCAGCAGCTTAGGACAGTCCTCTACCGGGGAGCTGTTTTTT. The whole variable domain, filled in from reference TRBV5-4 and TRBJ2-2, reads ETGVTQSPTHLIKTRGQQVTLRCSSQSGHNTVSWYQQALGQGPQFIFQYYREEENGRGNFPPRFSGLQFPNYSSELNVNALELDDSALYLCASSLGQSSTGELFFGEGSRLTVL.

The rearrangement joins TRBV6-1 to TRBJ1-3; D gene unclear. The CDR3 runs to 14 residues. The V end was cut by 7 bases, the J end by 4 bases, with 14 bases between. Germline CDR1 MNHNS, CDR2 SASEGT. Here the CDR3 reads CASIGGMEGNTIYF. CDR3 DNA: TGTGCCAGCATTGGCGGCATGGAGGGAAACACCATATATTTT.